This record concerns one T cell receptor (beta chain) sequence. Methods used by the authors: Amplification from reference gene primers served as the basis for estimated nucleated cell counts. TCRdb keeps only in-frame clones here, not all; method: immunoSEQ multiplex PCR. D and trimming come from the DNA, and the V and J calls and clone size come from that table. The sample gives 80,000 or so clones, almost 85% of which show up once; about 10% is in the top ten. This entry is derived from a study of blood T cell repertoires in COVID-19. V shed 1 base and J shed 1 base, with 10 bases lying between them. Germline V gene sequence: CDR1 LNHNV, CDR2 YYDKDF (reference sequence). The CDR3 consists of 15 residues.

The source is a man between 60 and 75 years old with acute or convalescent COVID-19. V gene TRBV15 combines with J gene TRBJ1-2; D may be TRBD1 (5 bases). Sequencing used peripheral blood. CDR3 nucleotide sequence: TGTGCCACCAGCAGAGCCATGGACAATAACTATGGCTACACCTTC. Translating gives CATSRAMDNNYGYTF.